Below, 14 T cell receptor beta chains from the same sample are listed, as sequenced in a study of cytotoxic CD8 clonotypes in ibrutinib-treated CLL. Profiled with immunoSEQ multiplex PCR; TCRdb holds only in-frame clones, not every one. This sample carries some 350,000 clones, 67% of them seen once, and the ten largest clones take about 5.9%. The starting material was PBMCs, obtained after 36 months of ibrutinib treatment. These receptors were obtained from a human donor with chronic lymphocytic leukemia.

The rearrangement uses TRBV6-6 and TRBJ2-7, with TRBD1 matching over 9 bases. The CDR3 sequence is 14 residues long. V was clipped by 5 bases and J by 4 bases; unmatched bases: 6. Germline V gives CDR1 MNHNY, CDR2 SVGAGI (reference sequence). The CDR3 coding sequence is TGTGCCAGCAGTACCCGGACAGGGGCATACGAGCAGTACTTC. It is translated as CASSTRTGAYEQYF.

This clone was found a few times. The chain couples TRBV11-2 to TRBJ2-7; D remains ambiguous. Germline CDR1 is SGHAT and CDR2 is FQNNGV. There are 12 residues in the CDR3. Deletions cut 5 bases from V and 9 bases from J, with 14 bases between. The CDR3 bases are TGTGCCAGCAGCCCCGGAGCGTTCGGGCAGTACTTC. Its protein is CASSPGAFGQYF.

Remarks on this clone: Different DNA sequences within this sample yield the same CDR3. The rearrangement joins TRBV29-1 to TRBJ2-7; tentative D call: TRBD1 (5 bases). The germline CDR1 and CDR2 sequences are SQVTM and ANQGSEA. The CDR3 runs to 11 residues. V was shortened by 5 bases and J by 1 base, with 6 bases between the two germline ends. Here the CDR3 reads CSVRQSYEQYF. The CDR3 DNA is TGCAGCGTTCGACAGTCCTACGAGCAGTACTTC.

This clone was recorded a few times. The rearrangement uses TRBV27 and TRBJ2-7; weak D call: TRBD2 (5 bases). Germline CDR1 is MNHEY and CDR2 is SMNVEV (reference sequence). The V end was cut by 3 bases, the J end by 2 bases, with 11 bases between. This CDR3 is built from 14 residues. The CDR3 DNA sequence: TGTGCCAGCAGTTTTCGGGGAAGTCCCTACGAGCAGTACTTC. Its translation: CASSFRGSPYEQYF.

In its sample, this clone was seen a few times. The rearrangement links TRBV29-1 to TRBJ1-5, with D possibly matching TRBD1 (5 bases). Trimming shortened V by 6 bases and J by 6 bases, and 18 bases separated the two germline ends. CDR1 is SQVTM, CDR2 ANQGSEA, per germline. The CDR3 totals 14 residues. The CDR3 here is CSVYGGDRVQPQHF. The CDR3 DNA reads TGCAGCGTATATGGAGGGGATCGGGTTCAGCCCCAGCATTTT.

This chain links TRBV5-6 with TRBJ2-1; TRBD1 is a possible D gene (6 bases). Germline loops: CDR1 SGHDT, CDR2 YYEEEE. V shed 4 bases and J shed 2 bases, with 13 bases lying between them. CDR3 size: 15 residues. CDR3 DNA: TGTGCCAGCAGCATGGGGACACTCCCCTACAATGAGCAGTTCTTC. Protein sequence: CASSMGTLPYNEQFF.

The chain links TRBV11-2 to TRBJ2-7, with 7 nucleotides matching TRBD1. Trimming cost V 5 bases and J 3 bases; bases outside gene matches: 4. The CDR3 is 13 amino acids. CDR1 and CDR2 from the germline V gene are SGHAT and FQNNGV. This CDR3 is CASSPGQVYEQYF. The CDR3 coding sequence is TGTGCCAGCAGCCCCGGACAGGTCTACGAGCAGTACTTC.

The V and J genes are TRBV20-1 and TRBJ2-5; D gene ambiguous. The CDR3 spans 11 residues. In germline, CDR1 is DFQATT, CDR2 SNEGSKA (reference sequence). V lost 7 bases and J 1 base, leaving 7 bases between the germline ends. CDR3 loop: CSGVPQETQYF. CDR3 sequence (DNA): TGCAGTGGGGTGCCCCAAGAGACCCAGTACTTC.

The J gene is TRBJ1-2, the V gene TRBV6-1; unclear D gene. CDR1 MNHNS and CDR2 SASEGT come from the germline V gene. The V end lost 6 bases, the J end lost 4 bases, and 12 bases lay between the germline ends. The CDR3 totals 13 residues. CDR3 in DNA: TGTGCCAGCAGCCTGACAAGGCCCTATGGCTACACCTTC. Amino acids: CASSLTRPYGYTF.

This chain uses TRBV18 with TRBJ2-7; TRBD2 agrees at 7 bases. Germline V gene sequence: CDR1 KGHSH, CDR2 LQKENI. Germline trimming cut 3 bases from V and 4 bases from J; bases unmatched to any gene: 9. The CDR3 spans 15 residues. DNA of the CDR3: TGTGCCAGCTCACCCCATCCGGGAGGCGGGTACGAGCAGTACTTC. It yields the protein CASSPHPGGGYEQYF. The full variable domain, completed using reference TRBV18 and TRBJ2-7, is NAGVMQNPRHLVRRRGQEARLRCSPMKGHSHVYWYRQLPEEGLKFMVYLQKENIIDESGMPKERFSAEFPKEGPSILRIQQVVRGDSAAYFCASSPHPGGGYEQYFGPGTRLTVT.

The chain uses TRBV28 and TRBJ2-1; 11 nucleotides match TRBD2. Germline V CDR1 and CDR2: MDHEN, SYDVKM. Trimming at V came to 1 base and at J to 8 bases, leaving 4 bases not matched to a gene. This CDR3 has 15 residues. CDR3 amino acids: CASSLLLAGGDEQFF. The CDR3 DNA reads as TGTGCCAGCAGTTTATTATTAGCGGGAGGGGATGAGCAGTTCTTC.

The chain links TRBV11-2 to TRBJ1-3; D not resolved. Germline CDR1 reads SGHAT; CDR2 reads FQNNGV. The CDR3 has 15 residues. Trimming cost V 2 bases and J 1 base, with 9 bases left between them. CDR3 nucleotides: TGTGCCAGCAGCTTAATGCGAAGTTCTGGAAACACCATATATTTT. Encoded protein: CASSLMRSSGNTIYF.

In this sample, this clone turned up once. V is TRBV9 and J is TRBJ2-7; possible D gene TRBD1, 5 bases. Germline CDR1 reads SGDLS; CDR2 reads YYNGEE. V was cut by 4 bases and J by 0 bases, with 17 bases left in between. This CDR3 has 16 residues. The CDR3 nucleotides read TGTGCCAGCAGCTCAGGAAGGGGTTGGGGCTCCTACGAGCAGTACTTC. This encodes CASSSGRGWGSYEQYF.

The genes are TRBV30 and TRBJ2-2; no clear D gene. Per germline, CDR1 GTSNPN and CDR2 SVGIG (reference sequence). Between the trimmed V and J ends, which lost 5 bases and 7 bases, there was a span of 17 bases. The CDR3 covers 14 residues. The CDR3 nucleotides read TGTGCCTGGCGGGCCTTAGGGCGTGGCGGGGAGCTGTTTTTT. Its protein is CAWRALGRGGELFF.